This T cell receptor beta chain was profiled in a study of Ad26.COV2.S vaccination and SARS-CoV-2 variants. Study-level results: Participants in the vaccine arm had higher spike-specific TCR breadth; placebo recipients had lower. The breadth of spike-specific CD8+ and CD4+ T cell responses after vaccination was reportedly substantial.

Germline V gene sequence: CDR1 MNHEY, CDR2 SMNVEV (reference sequence). CDR3 length equals 12 residues. The V gene lost 2 bases and the J gene lost 4 bases, with 6 bases spanning the gap. Remarks on this clone: Its antigen is undetermined.

The protocol was immunoSEQ multiplex PCR, while the TCRdb copy is restricted to in-frame clones and leaves out a portion. The sample contains around 350,000 clones, 90% to 95% of which appear only once. J is TRBJ2-7 and V is TRBV27; D is uncertain. This TCR came from a human donor who had recovered from COVID-19. Sequencing used peripheral blood, obtained after recovery from COVID-19. CDR3 sequence (DNA): TGTGCCAGCAGTTTAATGGGTTACGAGCAGTACTTC. The encoded protein is CASSLMGYEQYF.